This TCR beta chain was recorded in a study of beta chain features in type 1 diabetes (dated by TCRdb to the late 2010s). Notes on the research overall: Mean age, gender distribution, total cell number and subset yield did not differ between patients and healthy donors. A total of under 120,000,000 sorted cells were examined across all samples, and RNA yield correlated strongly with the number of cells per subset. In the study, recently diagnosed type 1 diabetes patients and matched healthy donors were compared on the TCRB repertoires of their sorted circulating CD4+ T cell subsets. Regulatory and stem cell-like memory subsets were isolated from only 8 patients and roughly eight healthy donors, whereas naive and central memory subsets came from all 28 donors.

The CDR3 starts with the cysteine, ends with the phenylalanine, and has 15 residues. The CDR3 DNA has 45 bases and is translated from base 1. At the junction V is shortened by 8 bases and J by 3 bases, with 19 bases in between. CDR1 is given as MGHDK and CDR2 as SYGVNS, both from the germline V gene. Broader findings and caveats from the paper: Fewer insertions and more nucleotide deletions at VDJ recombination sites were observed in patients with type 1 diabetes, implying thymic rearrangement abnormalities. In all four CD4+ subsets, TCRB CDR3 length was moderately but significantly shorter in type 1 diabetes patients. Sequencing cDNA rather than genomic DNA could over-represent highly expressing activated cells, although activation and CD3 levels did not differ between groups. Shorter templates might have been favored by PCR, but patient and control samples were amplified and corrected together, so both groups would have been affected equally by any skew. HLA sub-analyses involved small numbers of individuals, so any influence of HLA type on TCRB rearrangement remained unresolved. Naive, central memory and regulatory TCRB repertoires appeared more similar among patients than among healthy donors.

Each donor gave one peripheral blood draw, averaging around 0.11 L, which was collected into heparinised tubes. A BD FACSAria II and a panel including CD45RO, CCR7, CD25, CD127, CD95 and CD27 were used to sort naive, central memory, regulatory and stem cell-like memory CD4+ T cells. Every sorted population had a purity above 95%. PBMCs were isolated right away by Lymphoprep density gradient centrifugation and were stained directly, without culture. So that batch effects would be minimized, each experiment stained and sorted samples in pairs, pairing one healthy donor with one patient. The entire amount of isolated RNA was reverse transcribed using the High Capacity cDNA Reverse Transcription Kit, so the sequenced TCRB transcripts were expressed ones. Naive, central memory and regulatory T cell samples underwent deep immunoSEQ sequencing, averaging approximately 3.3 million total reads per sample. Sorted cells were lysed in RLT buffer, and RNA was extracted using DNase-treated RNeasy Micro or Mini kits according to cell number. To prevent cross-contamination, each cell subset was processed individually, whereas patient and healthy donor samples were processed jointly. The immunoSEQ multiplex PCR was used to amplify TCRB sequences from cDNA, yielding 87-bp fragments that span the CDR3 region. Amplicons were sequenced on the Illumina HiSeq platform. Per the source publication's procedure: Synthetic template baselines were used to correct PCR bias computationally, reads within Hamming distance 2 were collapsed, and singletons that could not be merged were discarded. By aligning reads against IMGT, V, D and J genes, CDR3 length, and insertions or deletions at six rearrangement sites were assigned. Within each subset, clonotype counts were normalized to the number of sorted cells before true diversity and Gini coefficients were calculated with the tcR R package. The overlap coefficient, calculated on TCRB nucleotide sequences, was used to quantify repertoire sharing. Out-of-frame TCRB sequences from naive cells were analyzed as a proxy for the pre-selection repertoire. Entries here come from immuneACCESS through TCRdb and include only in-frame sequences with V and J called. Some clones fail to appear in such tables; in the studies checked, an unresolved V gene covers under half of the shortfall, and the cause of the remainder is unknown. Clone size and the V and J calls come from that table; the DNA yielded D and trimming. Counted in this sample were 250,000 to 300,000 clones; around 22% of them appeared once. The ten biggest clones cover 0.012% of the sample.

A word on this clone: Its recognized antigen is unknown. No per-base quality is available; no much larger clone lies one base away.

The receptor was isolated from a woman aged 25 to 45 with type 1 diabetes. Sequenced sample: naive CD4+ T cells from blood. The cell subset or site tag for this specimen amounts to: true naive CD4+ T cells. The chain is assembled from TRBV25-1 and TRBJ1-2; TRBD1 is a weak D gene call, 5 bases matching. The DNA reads TGTGCCAGCTCTGAGGAATTGCGGGGCCACTATGGCTACACCTTC. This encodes CASSEELRGHYGYTF.